This TCR beta chain was sequenced during a study of CD8+ T cells in alopecia areata. Study-level findings and limits: Many expanded lesional clones stayed in scalp and blood while on tofacitinib. Normal skin's resident alphabeta T cells are also sequenced in scalp samples. Higher clonality was seen in lesional scalp than in normal scalp, especially in alopecia totalis/universalis.

Regarding treatment: oral pan-JAK inhibitor, 5-10 mg twice daily. PBMCs yielded sorted CD4+ and CD8+ T cells. Once RNA had been extracted, it was reverse transcribed into cDNA to act as the sequencing template. Only in-frame clones appear in the TCRdb table, and some are missing; sequencing was by immunoSEQ multiplex PCR. Here the sample spans some 150,000 clones, around 58% being singletons. Worth noting for this clone: Its antigen remains unknown.

Germline CDR1 reads MNHNS; CDR2 reads SASEGT. Trimming cost V 4 bases and J 0 bases, with 14 bases left between them. This CDR3 region has 16 residues. This sequence was found in a human donor with alopecia areata. The sample consisted of CD4+ T cells sorted from blood, taken at approximately week 56, from a patient treated with tofacitinib. V gene TRBV6-1 combines with J gene TRBJ2-3; unclear D gene. CDR3 amino acids: CASSGDLFASTDTQYF. The CDR3 DNA reads TGTGCCAGCAGTGGCGACCTTTTCGCTAGCACAGATACGCAGTATTTT.